Listed below are T cell receptor beta chains from one sample, sequenced in a study of T cells of healthy individuals. TCRdb re-derived calls from the 5' RACE reads in MiXCR, one entry per CDR3 protein. This table holds some 100,000 distinct CDR3 sequences, 17% found once. Receptors were obtained from a human donor in good health. CDR3s include the opening cysteine and the closing phenylalanine or tryptophan. D genes are given only for firm matches. Clone size is given for some rows only: seen once, a few or many times, or a class if the clone is expanded.

V gene,CDR3 length,D gene,J gene,clone size,CDR3 DNA,CDR3 protein
TRBV7-3,20,TRBD2,TRBJ2-3,few,TGTGCCAGCAGCGTAAAGGCTAGCGGGGGGGTAGGTCGTGGTACAGATACGCAGTATTTT,CASSVKASGGVGRGTDTQYF
TRBV7-2,14,.,TRBJ2-7,few,TGTGCCAGCAGCTTAGTAGGCCTAGCCTACGAGCAGTACTTC,CASSLVGLAYEQYF
TRBV6-2/TRBV6-3,11,.,TRBJ1-2,few,TGTGCCAGCAGTCTTAACGGGGGCTACACCTTC,CASSLNGGYTF
TRBV25-1,13,.,TRBJ2-1,few,TGTGCCTGTTCTAGGGGGGGATACAATGAGCAGTTCTTC,CACSRGGYNEQFF
TRBV12-3/TRBV12-4,14,TRBD2,TRBJ2-7,many,TGTGCCAGCAGGCGGACTAGCGGTTCCTACGAGCAGTACTTC,CASRRTSGSYEQYF
TRBV7-9,17,.,TRBJ2-2,.,TGTGCCAGCAGCTTAGCCCCCGGTCCCCTCCGAACCGGGGAGCTGTTTTTT,CASSLAPGPLRTGELFF
TRBV4-1,16,.,TRBJ1-1,.,TGCGCCAGCAGCCCTCACAGTCGATTCATGAACACTGAAGCTTTCTTT,CASSPHSRFMNTEAFF
TRBV7-3,12,.,TRBJ2-3,.,TGTGCCAGCAGCCCCCTGGGAGATACGCAGTATTTT,CASSPLGDTQYF
TRBV20-1,16,.,TRBJ1-1,few,TGCAGTGCTAGAAGACGGGTATTGGGGTCGGACACTGAAGCTTTCTTT,CSARRRVLGSDTEAFF
TRBV2,14,.,TRBJ2-5,many,TGTGCCAGCACTCTAGGGACCGAGACCCCCTTGAGACACTTC,CASTLGTETPLRHF
TRBV6-1,12,.,TRBJ1-5,.,TGTGCCAGCACCTATGGGGAGGGGCCCCAGCATTTT,CASTYGEGPQHF
TRBV6-5,13,.,TRBJ1-2,.,TGTGCCAGCGCACGCTCCGGGGGTCTGGGCTACACCTTC,CASARSGGLGYTF
TRBV29-1,10,.,TRBJ2-5,.,TGCAGCGTCCTTGCTGAGACCCAGTACTTC,CSVLAETQYF
TRBV6-2/TRBV6-3,11,.,TRBJ1-2,many,TGTGCCAGCAGTTCGCTAAGTGGCTACACCTTC,CASSSLSGYTF
TRBV4-3,15,TRBD1,TRBJ1-4,.,TGCGCCAGCAGCCAGTCCGGGACAGTGAATGAAAAACTGTTTTTT,CASSQSGTVNEKLFF
TRBV20-1,15,.,TRBJ2-7,.,TGCAGTGCTTCCTTATCCCGTCTGCCCCCATACGAGCAGTACTTC,CSASLSRLPPYEQYF
TRBV4-3,15,.,TRBJ1-6,once,TGCGCCAGCAGCCAAGTAATATGGGCCAATTCACCCCTCCACTTT,CASSQVIWANSPLHF
TRBV7-2,14,.,TRBJ2-1,.,TGTGCCAGCTGGAGTCCGAGCTCCTACAATGAGCAGTTCTTC,CASWSPSSYNEQFF
TRBV6-4,13,.,TRBJ2-2,.,TGTGCCAGCAGTGACTCGAGCACCGGGGAGCTGTTTTTT,CASSDSSTGELFF
TRBV6-5,14,TRBD2,TRBJ2-5,few,TGTGCCAGCAGCCGTGGGACTATTAGTGGGACCCAGTACTTC,CASSRGTISGTQYF
TRBV7-2,18,TRBD2,TRBJ2-3,.,TGTGCCAGCAGTGGGACTAGCGGGGGGGCGAAGGGCACAGATACGCAGTATTTT,CASSGTSGGAKGTDTQYF
TRBV20-1,13,.,TRBJ2-7,many,TGCAGTGCCGAGACAGGTATATCCTACGAGCAGTACTTC,CSAETGISYEQYF
TRBV6-5,17,TRBD2,TRBJ2-3,.,TGTGCCAGCAAGACCCTAACTAGCGGGGGAAGCACAGATACGCAGTATTTT,CASKTLTSGGSTDTQYF
TRBV7-2,15,.,TRBJ2-1,few,TGTGCCAGCAGCTTAGCGGGGGGCCACTACAATGAGCAGTTCTTC,CASSLAGGHYNEQFF
TRBV29-1,13,TRBD2,TRBJ2-4,many,TGCAGCGCCCTGGGACTAGGGAGAAACATTCAGTACTTC,CSALGLGRNIQYF
TRBV10-3,15,TRBD2,TRBJ2-7,.,TGTGCCATCAGTGCCCGGGGGGGGCAGACCTACGAGCAGTACTTC,CAISARGGQTYEQYF
TRBV27,16,TRBD2,TRBJ2-5,few,TGTGCCAGCAGTCCTCGGACTAGCGGGAGGGCCGGGACCCAGTACTTC,CASSPRTSGRAGTQYF
TRBV3-2,19,.,TRBJ2-2,.,TGTGCCAGCAGCCAAGATCCTACTAGCGGGGCGGCAGGCACCGGGGAGCTGTTTTTT,CASSQDPTSGAAGTGELFF
TRBV14,13,.,TRBJ1-2,.,TGTGCCAGCAGCCAAGAAAGGTCCGCTGGCTACACCTTC,CASSQERSAGYTF
TRBV27,15,TRBD1,TRBJ2-7,few,TGTGCCAGCAGTGTGCCGGGAACAGGGGGCTACGAGCAGTACTTC,CASSVPGTGGYEQYF
TRBV20-1,14,TRBD2,TRBJ2-5,many,TGCAGTGCTGGCAAGGGAGGGCCCCAAGAGACCCAGTACTTC,CSAGKGGPQETQYF
TRBV12-3/TRBV12-4,15,.,TRBJ2-7,many,TGTGCCAGCAGTCTCGGGACTGGCTGGACCTACGAGCAGTACTTC,CASSLGTGWTYEQYF
TRBV20-1,15,.,TRBJ2-5,many,TGCAGTGCTCCGGGGTGGGGGGAGTACCAAGAGACCCAGTACTTC,CSAPGWGEYQETQYF
TRBV11-2,14,.,TRBJ2-7,few,TGTGCCAGCAGCTTAGGGGACGTCTCCTACGAGCAGTACTTC,CASSLGDVSYEQYF
TRBV5-1,17,TRBD2,TRBJ2-3,.,TGCGCCAGCAGCTTGAAGCGGGACTATATCGGTGTAGATACGCAGTATTTT,CASSLKRDYIGVDTQYF